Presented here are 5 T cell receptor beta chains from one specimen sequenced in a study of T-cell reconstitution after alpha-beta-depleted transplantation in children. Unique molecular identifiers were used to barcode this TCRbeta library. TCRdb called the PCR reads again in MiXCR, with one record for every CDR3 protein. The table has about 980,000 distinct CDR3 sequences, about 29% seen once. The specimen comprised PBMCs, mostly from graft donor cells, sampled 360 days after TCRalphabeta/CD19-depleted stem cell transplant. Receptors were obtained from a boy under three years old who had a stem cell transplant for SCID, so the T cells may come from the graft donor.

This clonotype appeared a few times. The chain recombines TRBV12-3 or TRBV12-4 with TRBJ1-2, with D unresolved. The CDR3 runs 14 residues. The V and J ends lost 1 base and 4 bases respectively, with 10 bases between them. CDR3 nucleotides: TGTGCCAGCAGTTTAGGGCCGATCGCCTATGGCTACACCTTC. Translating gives CASSLGPIAYGYTF.

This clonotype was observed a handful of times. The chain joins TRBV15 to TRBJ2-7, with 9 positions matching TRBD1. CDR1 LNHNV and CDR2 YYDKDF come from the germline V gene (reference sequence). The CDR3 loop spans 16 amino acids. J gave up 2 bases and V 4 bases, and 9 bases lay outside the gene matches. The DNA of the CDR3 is TGTGCCACCAGCAAGAGGGGGACAGGGCGGGCCTACGAGCAGTACTTC. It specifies CATSKRGTGRAYEQYF.

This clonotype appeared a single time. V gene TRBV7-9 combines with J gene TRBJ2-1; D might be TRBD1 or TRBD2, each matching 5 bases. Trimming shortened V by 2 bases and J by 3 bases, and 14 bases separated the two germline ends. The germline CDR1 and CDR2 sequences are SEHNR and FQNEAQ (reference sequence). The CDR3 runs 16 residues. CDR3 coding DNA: TGTGCCAGCAGCTTAAGGGGAGCAGAACTCTACAATGAGCAGTTCTTC. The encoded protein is CASSLRGAELYNEQFF.

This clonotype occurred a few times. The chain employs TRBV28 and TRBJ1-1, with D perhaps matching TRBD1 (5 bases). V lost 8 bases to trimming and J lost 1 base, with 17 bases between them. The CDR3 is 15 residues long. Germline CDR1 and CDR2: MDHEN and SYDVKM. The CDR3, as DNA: TGTGCCAGCCCTAGGCAGGGCGGGGGGAACACTGAAGCTTTCTTT. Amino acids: CASPRQGGGNTEAFF.

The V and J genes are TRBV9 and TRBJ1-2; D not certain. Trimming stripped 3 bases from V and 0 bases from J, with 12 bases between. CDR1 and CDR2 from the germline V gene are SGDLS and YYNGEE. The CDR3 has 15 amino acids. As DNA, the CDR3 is TGTGCCAGCAGCGACTTTAACGGGGCTAACTATGGCTACACCTTC. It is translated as CASSDFNGANYGYTF.